One and the same sample provided the 24 T cell receptor beta chains below, sequenced in a study of PD-1 blockade in classical Hodgkin lymphoma. Time point in this sample: cycle 4 day 1 (C4D1), after 6 weeks of nivolumab. With no exception, relapse followed autologous stem cell transplantation in all patients, and brentuximab vedotin exposure varied. Magnetic negative selection purified CD4+ T cells from thawed PBMCs. Produced via immunoSEQ multiplex PCR; TCRdb's table is partial and in-frame only. The sample lists 30,000 to 40,000 clones; roughly 90% were seen once. The specimen was CD4+ T cells from blood, collected before the fourth cycle of nivolumab. These receptors all come from a human donor with classical Hodgkin lymphoma.

V and J are TRBV6-1 and TRBJ1-1; the D gene is possibly TRBD1 (5 bases). CDR1 and CDR2 from the germline V gene are MNHNS and SASEGT. Trimming removed 7 bases at V and 0 bases at J, with 12 bases between. This CDR3 spans 14 amino acids. CDR3 coding DNA: TGTGCCAGCATGCCGACAGCCATGAACACTGAAGCTTTCTTT. Translating gives CASMPTAMNTEAFF.

The gene calls are TRBV30 and TRBJ2-7, with D perhaps matching TRBD1 or TRBD2 (5 bases each). Trimming left V 4 bases short and J 5 bases short, with 18 bases between. This CDR3 is built from 14 residues. CDR1 is GTSNPN and CDR2 is SVGIG in the germline V gene (reference sequence). CDR3 sequence (DNA): TGTGCCTGGACTGGTGTGGGGGATTTGGACGAGCAGTACTTC. Translation gives CAWTGVGDLDEQYF.

Remarks on this clone: Different DNA sequences within this sample yield the same CDR3. The rearrangement uses TRBV19 and TRBJ1-1, with D tentatively TRBD1 (5 bases). CDR3 size: 15 residues. Germline assignment: CDR1 LNHDA and CDR2 SQIVND (reference sequence). V gave up 3 bases and J gave up 0 bases, with 11 bases separating them. CDR3 nucleotide sequence: TGTGCCAGTAGTATTCGGGGACCCATGAACACTGAAGCTTTCTTT. The encoded protein is CASSIRGPMNTEAFF. The full variable domain, with the rest looked up from reference TRBV19 and TRBJ1-1, is DGGITQSPKYLFRKEGQNVTLSCEQNLNHDAMYWYRQDPGQGLRLIYYSQIVNDFQKGDIAEGYSVSREKKESFPLTVTSAQKNPTAFYLCASSIRGPMNTEAFFGQGTRLTVV.

The chain employs TRBV29-1 and TRBJ2-1; D possibly matches TRBD1 or TRBD2 (5 bases each). The germline CDR1 and CDR2 sequences are SQVTM and ANQGSEA. The CDR3 spans 14 residues. The ends were cut back, 0 bases at V and 4 bases at J, with 10 bases in the middle. As DNA, the CDR3 is TGCAGCGTTGAAGACGGGGCGCAGTACAATGAGCAGTTCTTC. It specifies CSVEDGAQYNEQFF.

The chain combines TRBV28 with TRBJ1-3; the match to TRBD1 covers 12 bases. This CDR3 contains 17 residues. CDR1 MDHEN and CDR2 SYDVKM come from the germline V gene. The trim removed 6 bases at V and 7 bases at J, leaving 13 bases unmatched. CDR3 coding DNA: TGTGCCAGCAGGGTACCGGGACAGGGGGCAAAAAAGAACACCATATATTTT. This encodes CASRVPGQGAKKNTIYF.

V usage is TRBV7-9 and J usage is TRBJ2-4; D may be TRBD1 or TRBD2 (5 bases each). The CDR3 consists of 15 residues. Trimming cost V 5 bases and J 1 base, with 12 bases left between them. Germline V gene lookup returns CDR1 SEHNR and CDR2 FQNEAQ (reference sequence). The CDR3 spells CASSPAWGAKNIQYF. The CDR3 DNA follows: TGTGCCAGCAGCCCCGCCTGGGGGGCCAAAAACATTCAGTACTTC.

This chain connects TRBV4-2 to TRBJ1-1; D remains unclear. The CDR3 runs 16 residues. The germline V gene has CDR1 LGHNA and CDR2 YNFKEQ. V was pared by 4 bases and J by 1 base, with 16 bases between. CDR3 protein: CASSPPRVTGNTEAFF. As DNA, the CDR3 is TGTGCCAGCAGCCCCCCAAGGGTGACCGGGAACACTGAAGCTTTCTTT.

This clone has only one observation. The gene calls are TRBV9 and TRBJ2-1; TRBD2 agrees at 9 bases. Trimming took 2 bases from V and 4 from J; bases not matched to a gene: 7. The CDR3 is 16 amino acids. Germline loops: CDR1 SGDLS, CDR2 YYNGEE. CDR3 sequence (DNA): TGTGCCAGCAGCGTGCCCCCGGGACTAGCTTACAATGAGCAGTTCTTC. Translated, it gives CASSVPPGLAYNEQFF.

The chain uses TRBV4-2 and TRBJ2-2, with 12 bases lining up with TRBD2. V shed 0 bases and J 4 bases; nucleotides not matched to a gene: 3. The length of the CDR3 is 17 residues. Looked up from germline, CDR1 is LGHNA and CDR2 is YNFKEQ. CDR3 sequence: CASSQDGLAGITGELFF. CDR3 bases: TGTGCCAGCAGCCAAGATGGACTAGCGGGGATCACCGGGGAGCTGTTTTTT.

The genes are TRBV30 and TRBJ2-1, with unresolved D. CDR3 length: 16 amino acids. Trimming shortened V by 0 bases and J by 5 bases, and 17 bases separated the two germline ends. Germline V gene data show CDR1 as GTSNPN and CDR2 as SVGIG (reference sequence). The CDR3 sequence is CAWSVLPSWADNEQFF. The CDR3, as DNA: TGTGCCTGGAGTGTTCTCCCTTCCTGGGCGGACAATGAGCAGTTCTTC.

The gene calls are TRBV28 and TRBJ2-3; 12 bases match TRBD2. The CDR3 has 18 residues. From germline, CDR1 is MDHEN and CDR2 SYDVKM. The junction had 9 bases not matched to a gene; V was cut back by 2 bases and J by 3 bases. CDR3 sequence (DNA): TGTGCCAGCAGTTTACCCCGAGGGGGACTAGCGGGTACAGATACGCAGTATTTT. It encodes CASSLPRGGLAGTDTQYF.

V and J are TRBV4-2 and TRBJ2-5, with 7 bases aligning to TRBD2. The CDR3 runs to 16 residues. Germline lookup yields CDR1 LGHNA and CDR2 YNFKEQ. V was pared by 0 bases and J by 2 bases, with 6 bases of the junction left unmatched. The CDR3 reads CASSQEGASGQETQYF. CDR3 coding DNA: TGTGCCAGCAGCCAAGAGGGTGCTAGCGGACAAGAGACCCAGTACTTC.

V gene TRBV27 combines with J gene TRBJ1-1; D not certain. CDR1 MNHEY and CDR2 SMNVEV come from the germline V gene (reference sequence). V was clipped by 5 bases and J by 2 bases, with 9 bases between them. The CDR3 is made up of 13 amino acids. This CDR3 reads CASSPGGNTEAFF. The CDR3 region has the DNA TGTGCCAGCAGTCCGGGAGGTAACACTGAAGCTTTCTTT.

The chain recombines TRBV6-5 with TRBJ1-4; D unresolved. Germline loops: CDR1 MNHEY, CDR2 SVGAGI. V dropped 0 bases and J dropped 8 bases, with 16 bases sitting between them. The CDR3 length is 16 residues. As DNA, the CDR3 is TGTGCCAGCAGTTACTCGACAAGCCAGGTCTTGGAAAAACTGTTTTTT. Residues: CASSYSTSQVLEKLFF.

The genes are TRBV5-1 and TRBJ2-7; TRBD1 agrees at 10 bases. The CDR3 totals 14 residues. Losses at the gene ends were 4 bases for V and 5 bases for J; bases not matched to a gene: 6. Germline assignment: CDR1 SGHRS and CDR2 YFSETQ. The CDR3 loop reads CASSPRQGANEQYF. The CDR3 nucleotides read TGCGCCAGCAGCCCAAGACAGGGGGCAAACGAGCAGTACTTC.

This chain links TRBV19 with TRBJ2-1; 8 bases agree with TRBD2. Germline CDR1 and CDR2: LNHDA and SQIVND (reference sequence). The V gene end was trimmed by 11 bases and the J gene end by 4 bases; junction bases not matched to a gene: 13. CDR3 length: 15 residues. CDR3 bases: TGTGCCTCCCGACCCTCTGGCGGGAGGTACAATGAGCAGTTCTTC. Its translation: CASRPSGGRYNEQFF.

CDR3 sequence: CASSGAGRETQYF. The DNA for the CDR3 is TGTGCCAGCTCCGGCGCGGGGAGGGAGACCCAGTACTTC. The gene calls are TRBV5-6 and TRBJ2-5; D is possibly TRBD2 (6 bases). The CDR3 has 13 amino acids. With 7 bases removed from V and 5 bases from J, the gap between germline ends came to 15 bases. Germline CDR1 is SGHDT and CDR2 is YYEEEE.

J is TRBJ1-1 and V is TRBV19; TRBD1 agrees at 7 bases. From germline, CDR1 is LNHDA and CDR2 SQIVND (reference sequence). The CDR3 extends over 15 amino acids. V lost 1 base and J lost 4; bases outside the gene matches: 6. In DNA, the CDR3 is TGTGCCAGTAGTATAGGAGCAGGGGGTGTCACTGAAGCTTTCTTT. Its protein is CASSIGAGGVTEAFF. The full variable domain, its missing parts supplied by reference TRBV19 and TRBJ1-1, is DGGITQSPKYLFRKEGQNVTLSCEQNLNHDAMYWYRQDPGQGLRLIYYSQIVNDFQKGDIAEGYSVSREKKESFPLTVTSAQKNPTAFYLCASSIGAGGVTEAFFGQGTRLTVV.

The chain is built from TRBV18 and TRBJ1-4; the D is unclear. Trimming removed 4 bases at V and 8 bases at J, with 23 bases between. Germline V lookup: CDR1 KGHSH, CDR2 LQKENI. The CDR3 covers 17 residues. The CDR3 sequence is CASSQDGPVSLREKLFF. The CDR3 DNA reads as TGTGCCAGCTCACAGGATGGGCCGGTCAGCCTTCGCGAAAAACTGTTTTTT.

The chain combines TRBV30 with TRBJ1-5; possibly TRBD1 for D (5 bases). Per the germline V gene, CDR1 is GTSNPN and CDR2 is SVGIG (reference sequence). The V end was cut by 0 bases, the J end by 6 bases, with 15 bases between. CDR3 size: 15 residues. As DNA, the CDR3 is TGTGCCTGGAGTGTACGGGGGGGGGAATCTCAGCCCCAGCATTTT. Amino acids: CAWSVRGGESQPQHF. Looking up the rest from reference TRBV30 and TRBJ1-5 gives the full variable domain: SQTIHQWPATLVQPVGSPLSLECTVEGTSNPNLYWYRQAAGRGLQLLFYSVGIGQISSEVPQNLSASRPQDRQFILSSKKLLLSDSGFYLCAWSVRGGESQPQHFGDGTRLSIL.

The gene calls are TRBV5-5 and TRBJ1-1; 7 nucleotides match TRBD1. J was trimmed by 0 bases and V by 2 bases; bases with no gene match: 10. CDR1 and CDR2 (germline): SGHKS, YYEKEE (reference sequence). This CDR3 is 17 amino acids long. As DNA, the CDR3 is TGTGCCAGCAGCTTTTGGGGGACAGCCCAGATGAACACTGAAGCTTTCTTT. Translated: CASSFWGTAQMNTEAFF. Full variable domain (remainder filled in from reference TRBV5-5 and TRBJ1-1): DAGVTQSPTHLIKTRGQQVTLRCSPISGHKSVSWYQQVLGQGPQFIFQYYEKEERGRGNFPDRFSARQFPNYSSELNVNALLLGDSALYLCASSFWGTAQMNTEAFFGQGTRLTVV.

The chain uses TRBV5-1 and TRBJ2-6, with 9 positions matching TRBD1. CDR3 length equals 17 residues. Germline CDR1 reads SGHRS; CDR2 reads YFSETQ. After removal of 4 bases from V and 1 base from J, the junction contained 6 bases not matched to a gene. CDR3 protein: CASSIGTGFSGANVLTF. CDR3 sequence (DNA): TGCGCCAGCAGCATCGGGACAGGGTTTTCTGGGGCCAACGTCCTGACTTTC.

The rearrangement links TRBV19 to TRBJ1-2, with TRBD1 as a possible D gene (5 bases). Germline V CDR1 and CDR2: LNHDA, SQIVND (reference sequence). CDR3 length: 14 residues. V gave up 2 bases and J gave up 0 bases, with 7 bases separating them. Written as DNA, the CDR3 is TGTGCCAGTAGTATAAGGGGTCCTAACTATGGCTACACCTTC. As protein: CASSIRGPNYGYTF.

The J gene is TRBJ1-1, the V gene TRBV29-1, with D tentatively TRBD1 (5 bases). Trimming took 3 bases from V and 1 from J, leaving 12 bases between them. The CDR3 totals 14 residues. CDR1 and CDR2 (germline): SQVTM, ANQGSEA. In DNA form, the CDR3 reads TGCAGCGTTGAGAATGAGCAGGGGAACACTGAAGCTTTCTTT. Translation gives CSVENEQGNTEAFF.